Below are 20 T cell receptor beta chains sequenced from a single sample in a study of blood T cell repertoires in COVID-19. Clones were read by immunoSEQ multiplex PCR, and TCRdb kept only the in-frame ones, dropping some. The sample consists of a few hundred thousand clones, around 91% of them appearing once. Sequenced sample: PBMCs or T cells enriched from blood (not recorded which). Receptor source: a middle-aged woman who had recovered from COVID-19.

The genes are TRBV6-6 and TRBJ2-7, with 8 bases fitting TRBD1. Germline CDR1 reads MNHNY; CDR2 reads SVGAGI (reference sequence). This CDR3 comprises 14 residues. With 5 bases clipped from V and 0 bases from J, the junction kept 3 bases outside the gene matches. The CDR3 loop reads CASSRDRSSYEQYF. The CDR3 region has the DNA TGTGCCAGCAGTCGGGACAGGTCCTCCTACGAGCAGTACTTC.

The rearrangement joins TRBV11-3 to TRBJ1-1; tentative D call: TRBD1 (5 bases). Germline-derived CDR1 and CDR2 are SGHNT and YENEEA. The CDR3 is 14 amino acids. Trimming took 5 bases from V and 2 from J, leaving 12 bases between them. As DNA, the CDR3 is TGTGCCAGCAGCCCCCGGACACTTAACACTGAAGCTTTCTTT. Its protein product is CASSPRTLNTEAFF.

DNA for the CDR3: TGTGCCAGTAATCCTAGCGGGATCCGGGTCACCGGGGAGCTGTTTTTT. This gives the protein CASNPSGIRVTGELFF. The chain links TRBV19 to TRBJ2-2; the match to TRBD2 covers 9 bases. The CDR3 contains 16 residues. The germline V gene encodes CDR1 LNHDA and CDR2 SQIVND (reference sequence). The V segment lost 7 bases and the J segment 4 bases; nucleotides outside the gene matches: 10.

This clone was observed a single time. This chain connects TRBV1 to TRBJ2-2; TRBD1, the table's D call, lacks a check against the DNA. TRBV1 is shown as a pseudogene. This CDR3 is 16 amino acids long. CDR3 DNA: TGCACCAGCAGCTCCCGACAGGGGAACCGGACCGGGGAGCTGTTTTTT. This gives the protein CTSSSRQGNRTGELFF.

The chain couples TRBV10-3 to TRBJ2-2; D perhaps matches TRBD1 (5 bases). This CDR3 is 14 amino acids long. V dropped 7 bases and J dropped 4 bases, with 13 bases sitting between them. Germline V gives CDR1 ENHRY, CDR2 SYGVKD. CDR3 amino acids: CAITEQGSTGELFF. The CDR3, as DNA: TGTGCCATCACCGAGCAGGGCTCCACCGGGGAGCTGTTTTTT.

The chain has TRBV6-5 and TRBJ1-5; D uncertain. Deletions cut 6 bases from V and 2 bases from J, with 8 bases between. The CDR3 covers 13 residues. CDR1 MNHEY and CDR2 SVGAGI come from the germline V gene. For the CDR3, the DNA is TGTGCCAGCAGGAGGAATGGCAATCAGCCCCAGCATTTT. It translates to CASRRNGNQPQHF.

The chain carries TRBV4-3 and TRBJ1-6, with a tentative D call TRBD1 (6 bases). The CDR3 is made up of 13 amino acids. From germline, CDR1 is LGHNA and CDR2 YSLEER. V dropped 3 bases and J dropped 12 bases, with 12 bases sitting between them. The CDR3, as DNA: TGCGCCAGCAGCCAGTTCCCGGGACAACCCCTCCACTTT. Translation: CASSQFPGQPLHF.

The chain has TRBV4-3 and TRBJ1-2; D is ambiguous. The V and J ends lost 0 bases and 7 bases respectively, with 12 bases between them. The V gene's germline CDR1 is LGHNA and CDR2 YSLEER. This CDR3 has 14 residues. CDR3: CASSQDLLSGGYTF. CDR3 nucleotides: TGCGCCAGCAGCCAAGACCTCTTGAGCGGTGGCTACACCTTC.

The chain combines TRBV28 with TRBJ1-2; unclear D gene. Deletions cut 5 bases from V and 4 bases from J, with 14 bases between. The CDR3 loop spans 14 amino acids. The germline V gene encodes CDR1 MDHEN and CDR2 SYDVKM. The CDR3 loop is CASSLLVAGYGYTF. The CDR3 nucleotides read TGTGCCAGCAGTCTCTTGGTGGCGGGCTATGGCTACACCTTC.

This clone is a singleton in its sample. The chain recombines TRBV28 with TRBJ2-7; D possibly corresponds to TRBD2 (5 bases). The CDR3 runs to 16 residues. Germline V gives CDR1 MDHEN, CDR2 SYDVKM. Trimming removed 3 bases from V and 0 bases from J, with 15 bases in between. The CDR3 coding sequence is TGTGCCAGCAGTTTGCTTGGCACGGGGAACTCCTACGAGCAGTACTTC. Its translation is CASSLLGTGNSYEQYF.

This chain links TRBV7-2 with TRBJ2-4; the match to TRBD2 covers 7 bases. J gave up 1 base and V 6 bases, and 3 bases lay outside the gene matches. CDR1 is SGHTA, CDR2 FQGNSA, per germline. This CDR3 comprises 14 residues. The CDR3 region is CASSNSGAKNIQYF. The DNA of the CDR3 is TGTGCCAGCAGTAATAGCGGGGCCAAAAACATTCAGTACTTC.

The chain couples TRBV7-6 to TRBJ2-5; TRBD2 matches at 15 bases. The V and J ends lost 4 bases and 5 bases, in that order; junction bases with no gene match: 8. The length of the CDR3 is 17 residues. CDR1 is SGHVS and CDR2 is FNYEAQ in the germline V gene. CDR3 coding DNA: TGTGCCAGCAGCTCCTCCGGACTAGCGGGGGGGCTGGAGACCCAGTACTTC. This translates into CASSSSGLAGGLETQYF.

V gene TRBV9 combines with J gene TRBJ1-1; D is ambiguous. The germline CDR1 and CDR2 sequences are SGDLS and YYNGEE. This CDR3 is built from 13 residues. Between the trimmed V and J ends, which lost 2 bases and 1 base, there was a span of 6 bases. The CDR3 bases are TGTGCCAGCAGCGTCCACACGAACACTGAAGCTTTCTTT. This codes for CASSVHTNTEAFF.

This rearrangement joins TRBV7-9 to TRBJ2-3, with 8 positions matching TRBD2. The CDR3 contains 14 residues. V gave up 5 bases and J gave up 3 bases; unmatched junction bases: 4. The germline V gene encodes CDR1 SEHNR and CDR2 FQNEAQ (reference sequence). CDR3 nucleotide sequence: TGTGCCAGCAGCCCGAGACTAGCGACAGATACGCAGTATTTT. The encoded protein is CASSPRLATDTQYF.

CDR3 nucleotides: TGTGCCAGCAGTTTGTACAGGGGGCAGTTCTTC. It encodes CASSLYRGQFF. The chain combines TRBV12-3 or TRBV12-4 with TRBJ2-1; 7 positions match TRBD1. V gave up 3 bases and J gave up 12 bases; unmatched junction bases: 2. The CDR3 consists of 11 residues.

The chain is built from TRBV7-9 and TRBJ1-1; D call uncertain. The CDR3 is 16 amino acids. Trimming took 4 bases from V and 4 from J, leaving 19 bases between them. From germline, CDR1 is SEHNR and CDR2 FQNEAQ (reference sequence). CDR3 protein: CASSSPPGDRFTEAFF. CDR3 coding DNA: TGTGCCAGCAGCTCTCCTCCGGGAGACCGGTTCACTGAAGCTTTCTTT.

For the CDR3, the DNA is TGTGCCAGCAGCCAAGTAGGACTAGCGGGGGCAGATACGCAGTATTTT. This encodes CASSQVGLAGADTQYF. The V gene is TRBV3-1 (or the pseudogene TRBV3-2), the J gene TRBJ2-3; 13 bases line up with TRBD2. Germline-derived CDR1 and CDR2 are LGHDT and YNNKEL (reference sequence). The CDR3 is 16 amino acids. V lost 1 base and J lost 4; bases outside the gene matches: 2.

The table lists this clone with a few counts. The chain joins TRBV4-3 to TRBJ1-2; no clear D. Germline CDR1 and CDR2: LGHNA and YSLEER. The CDR3 has 13 amino acids. V lost 0 bases and J lost 5, with 7 bases in between. DNA of the CDR3: TGCGCCAGCAGCCAAGATGGGAGGTATGGCTACACCTTC. This codes for CASSQDGRYGYTF.

J is TRBJ2-1 and V is TRBV11-3, with 12 bases matching TRBD1. Per germline, CDR1 SGHNT and CDR2 YENEEA. The CDR3 length is 14 residues. J was trimmed by 7 bases and V by 5 bases; bases with no gene match: 3. The CDR3 region is CASSMGQGANEQFF. DNA of the CDR3: TGTGCCAGCAGCATGGGACAGGGGGCTAATGAGCAGTTCTTC. Full variable domain (remainder filled in from reference TRBV11-3 and TRBJ2-1): EAGVVQSPRYKIIEKKQPVAFWCNPISGHNTLYWYLQNLGQGPELLIRYENEEAVDDSQLPKDRFSAERLKGVDSTLKIQPAELGDSAVYLCASSMGQGANEQFFGPGTRLTVL.

This clone was observed a single time. This rearrangement joins TRBV7-9 to TRBJ2-4, with D maybe TRBD1 (6 bases). V lost 0 bases, J lost 1 base, and 10 bases lay in between. This CDR3 has 16 amino acids. CDR1 and CDR2 from the germline V gene are SEHNR and FQNEAQ (reference sequence). The CDR3 here is CASSLARDIAKNIQYF. CDR3 nucleotide sequence: TGTGCCAGCAGCTTAGCCCGGGACATCGCCAAAAACATTCAGTACTTC.